The 23 T cell receptor beta chains below come from one sample, sequenced in a study of blood T cell repertoires in COVID-19 (dated by TCRdb to the early 2020s). Preparation of the library involved the immunoSEQ multiplex PCR assay. TCRdb stores this immuneACCESS table with in-frame sequences only. Part of the clones is absent; in the studies checked, under half of the shortfall reflects unresolved V genes, and no reason is known for the rest. This sample lists about 200,000 clones; 82% were detected once. Jointly, the top ten make up 7.5% to 9.5% of the sample. Material: peripheral blood. All receptors derive from a woman of 80 years or more with COVID-19, enrolled during active disease.

CDR3 sequence: CASTKQGGTNNEQFF. Here the CDR3 DNA reads TGTGCCAGCACAAAACAGGGTGGCACAAACAATGAGCAGTTCTTC. This chain connects TRBV18 to TRBJ2-1; weak D call: TRBD1 (6 bases). Germline assignment: CDR1 KGHSH and CDR2 LQKENI. V lost 8 bases and J lost 5, with 19 bases in between. The CDR3 loop spans 15 amino acids.

This clone was seen a single time. This chain connects TRBV19 to TRBJ1-4; weak D call: TRBD1 (5 bases). The CDR3 covers 16 residues. V gave up 6 bases and J gave up 0 bases, with 14 bases separating them. The germline gives CDR1 LNHDA, CDR2 SQIVND (reference sequence). This CDR3 reads CASSVGQQPTNEKLFF. The CDR3, as DNA: TGTGCCAGTAGCGTGGGGCAGCAACCAACTAATGAAAAACTGTTTTTT.

The chain recombines TRBV27 with TRBJ1-1; D gene uncertain. The germline V gene has CDR1 MNHEY and CDR2 SMNVEV (reference sequence). The CDR3 extends over 13 amino acids. V dropped 3 bases and J dropped 4 bases, with 9 bases sitting between them. The CDR3 coding sequence is TGTGCCAGCAGTTTTAGTGAGGTCACTGAAGCTTTCTTT. The encoded protein is CASSFSEVTEAFF.

This chain links TRBV7-9 with TRBJ1-2; 8 nucleotides agree with TRBD1. From germline, CDR1 is SEHNR and CDR2 FQNEAQ (reference sequence). There are 14 residues in the CDR3. Losses at the gene ends were 6 bases for V and 7 bases for J; bases not matched to a gene: 10. DNA for the CDR3: TGTGCCAGCAGAGAGGACAGGGCTCTGCGTGGCTACACCTTC. Translating it yields CASREDRALRGYTF.

This chain uses TRBV11-2 with TRBJ2-2; 9 nucleotides line up with TRBD2. The CDR3 is 15 amino acids. Per germline, CDR1 SGHAT and CDR2 FQNNGV. The V gene end was trimmed by 3 bases and the J gene end by 5 bases; junction bases not matched to a gene: 4. CDR3 nucleotide sequence: TGTGCCAGCAGCTTGCTAGCGGGAAATACCGGGGAGCTGTTTTTT. This encodes CASSLLAGNTGELFF. The full variable domain, completed using reference TRBV11-2 and TRBJ2-2, is EAGVAQSPRYKIIEKRQSVAFWCNPISGHATLYWYQQILGQGPKLLIQFQNNGVVDDSQLPKDRFSAERLKGVDSTLKIQPAKLEDSAVYLCASSLLAGNTGELFFGEGSRLTVL.

The chain links TRBV9 to TRBJ2-5; TRBD2 aligns across 10 bases. The CDR3 is 16 residues long. Trimming at V came to 2 bases and at J to 5 bases, leaving 9 bases not matched to a gene. In germline, CDR1 is SGDLS, CDR2 YYNGEE. The CDR3 protein is CASSVRSGGAGETQYF. The CDR3 coding sequence is TGTGCCAGCAGCGTGAGGAGCGGGGGGGCAGGTGAGACCCAGTACTTC.

This chain connects TRBV10-1 to TRBJ1-3, with D maybe TRBD1 (5 bases). This CDR3 comprises 16 residues. Germline loops: CDR1 WNHNN, CDR2 SYGVQD (reference sequence). Trimming left V 6 bases short and J 0 bases short, with 15 bases between. CDR3 nucleotide sequence: TGCGCCAGCAGACCTTCCCAGGGTAACTCTGGAAACACCATATATTTT. Amino acid sequence: CASRPSQGNSGNTIYF.

The rearrangement joins TRBV6-9 to TRBJ2-7; 8 nucleotides line up with TRBD2. The CDR3 contains 13 residues. Germline V gene sequence: CDR1 MNHGY, CDR2 SVAAGI. V was clipped by 9 bases and J by 3 bases; unmatched bases: 7. The CDR3 DNA sequence: TGTGCCAGGGCCCCAGCGGGGGTCTACGAGCAGTACTTC. It translates to CARAPAGVYEQYF.

The chain joins TRBV18 to TRBJ2-7; 7 bases agree with TRBD2. This CDR3 comprises 15 residues. With V trimmed by 5 bases and J by 3 bases, 10 bases remained unmatched. Germline-derived CDR1 and CDR2 are KGHSH and LQKENI. The CDR3 protein is CASSTGTNGYYEQYF. CDR3 DNA: TGTGCCAGCTCAACCGGGACTAACGGCTACTACGAGCAGTACTTC.

The genes are TRBV6-6 and TRBJ1-5; 8 positions agree with TRBD1. Germline CDR1 reads MNHNY; CDR2 reads SVGAGI (reference sequence). J was trimmed by 5 bases and V by 2 bases; bases with no gene match: 5. The CDR3 spans 15 residues. The CDR3 sequence: CASSYITGGDQPQHF. The CDR3 bases are TGTGCCAGCAGTTACATCACAGGGGGGGATCAGCCCCAGCATTTT.

The rearrangement links TRBV6-6 to TRBJ1-2, with 9 bases fitting TRBD1. This CDR3 contains 16 residues. With V trimmed by 7 bases and J by 6 bases, 15 bases remained unmatched. The germline gives CDR1 MNHNY, CDR2 SVGAGI (reference sequence). The CDR3 coding sequence is TGTGCCAGCACCGGGGGATTCGGGACAGGGTCAGATGGCTACACCTTC. The encoded protein is CASTGGFGTGSDGYTF.

This clone was seen more than once but under ten times. The CDR3 region has the DNA TGTGCCTGGAGTTTTGGGGGCAGCGCCTACAATGAGCAGTTCTTC. Its translation is CAWSFGGSAYNEQFF. The chain recombines TRBV30 with TRBJ2-1; D is perhaps TRBD1 (6 bases). The V gene's germline CDR1 is GTSNPN and CDR2 SVGIG (reference sequence). V was pared by 2 bases and J by 2 bases, with 13 bases between. This CDR3 spans 15 amino acids. Variable domain in full (rest from reference TRBV30 and TRBJ2-1): SQTIHQWPATLVQPVGSPLSLECTVEGTSNPNLYWYRQAAGRGLQLLFYSVGIGQISSEVPQNLSASRPQDRQFILSSKKLLLSDSGFYLCAWSFGGSAYNEQFFGPGTRLTVL.

The chain is built from TRBV4-2 and TRBJ1-4; 8 bases map to TRBD1. After removal of 1 base from V and 2 bases from J, the junction contained 3 bases not matched to a gene. This CDR3 has 16 amino acids. Per germline, CDR1 LGHNA and CDR2 YNFKEQ. For the CDR3, the DNA is TGTGCCAGCAGCCAAGTCTGGACAGGGACTAATGAAAAACTGTTTTTT. Translated: CASSQVWTGTNEKLFF.

This rearrangement joins TRBV6-5 to TRBJ2-7; 7 bases align to TRBD2. The V segment lost 2 bases and the J segment 4 bases; nucleotides outside the gene matches: 8. Germline V CDR1 and CDR2: MNHEY, SVGAGI. The CDR3 runs 15 residues. The CDR3 DNA sequence: TGTGCCAGCAGTTACAAAAAGAGCGGGATATACGAGCAGTACTTC. Its translation is CASSYKKSGIYEQYF.

The chain uses TRBV19 and TRBJ1-2, with D uncertain. The CDR3 runs 12 residues. Trimming shortened V by 6 bases and J by 4 bases, and 9 bases separated the two germline ends. The V gene's germline CDR1 is LNHDA and CDR2 SQIVND (reference sequence). The chain's CDR3 is CASSRAGYGYTF. The CDR3 coding sequence is TGTGCCAGTAGCCGGGCGGGCTATGGCTACACCTTC.

CDR3 in DNA: TGTGCCAGTAGTATAAGTGGGACAGGCTTCAATTCACCCCTCCACTTT. This translates into CASSISGTGFNSPLHF. This chain uses TRBV19 with TRBJ1-6, with 8 bases that match TRBD1. The J segment lost 7 bases and the V segment lost 2 bases, leaving 7 bases of the junction unmatched. Germline CDR1 and CDR2: LNHDA and SQIVND (reference sequence). The CDR3 sequence is 16 residues long.

The V call is TRBV25-1, the J call TRBJ1-2; 7 nucleotides align to TRBD1. The CDR3 runs 15 residues. Unmatched junction bases numbered 8, after V lost 6 bases and J lost 1 base. The germline V gene has CDR1 MGHDK and CDR2 SYGVNS. The CDR3 DNA follows: TGTGCCAGCAGCCTAGCTAGACAGGGTAACTATGGCTACACCTTC. The encoded protein is CASSLARQGNYGYTF.

The chain employs TRBV5-4 and TRBJ1-1, with D perhaps TRBD1 (5 bases). This CDR3 region has 15 residues. V was clipped by 0 bases and J by 0 bases, with 9 bases between them. Germline CDR1 reads SGHNT; CDR2 reads YYREEE (reference sequence). The DNA for the CDR3 is TGTGCCAGCAGCTTGGCCTTGGGGCTGAACACTGAAGCTTTCTTT. Translation: CASSLALGLNTEAFF.

V gene TRBV7-3 combines with J gene TRBJ2-2; perhaps TRBD1 as D (6 bases). The V gene's germline CDR1 is SGHTA and CDR2 FQGTGA. This CDR3 has 13 amino acids. Between the trimmed V and J ends, which lost 5 bases and 6 bases, there was a span of 10 bases. The CDR3 bases are TGTGCCAGCAGCCGAGGGGGTGCCGGGGAGCTGTTTTTT. Amino acids: CASSRGGAGELFF.

This clone was recorded only once. This rearrangement joins TRBV2 to TRBJ2-5; no firm D call. Germline loops: CDR1 SNHLY, CDR2 FYNNEI. The CDR3 runs to 14 residues. Deletions cut 1 base from V and 7 bases from J, with 13 bases between. In nucleotides, the CDR3 is TGTGCCAGCAGTGAAGACAGCCGGATGGGGACCCAGTACTTC. Protein product: CASSEDSRMGTQYF.

The chain combines TRBV2 with TRBJ2-1, with TRBD2 matching over 8 bases. CDR1 is SNHLY, CDR2 FYNNEI, per germline. Trimming removed 7 bases from V and 6 bases from J; junction bases left unmatched: 5. The CDR3 loop spans 13 amino acids. CDR3 nucleotides: TGTGCCAGCAATCGGGAGGGGATCAATGAGCAGTTCTTC. Translated: CASNREGINEQFF.

The chain has TRBV6-2 or TRBV6-3 and TRBJ2-3; possible D gene TRBD2, 5 bases. This CDR3 region has 13 residues. Germline V gives CDR1 MNHEY, CDR2 SVGEGT. V lost 2 bases to trimming and J lost 4 bases, with 7 bases between them. CDR3 protein: CASSYGGPDTQYF. CDR3 in DNA: TGTGCCAGCAGTTACGGAGGCCCAGATACGCAGTATTTT.

The V call is TRBV7-8, the J call TRBJ2-1; 8 bases align to TRBD2. V was pared by 7 bases and J by 9 bases, with 11 bases of the junction left unmatched. The CDR3 totals 14 residues. CDR1 is SGHVS and CDR2 is FQNEAQ in the germline V gene. The chain's CDR3 is CASIKSGGLGEQFF. For the CDR3, the DNA is TGTGCCAGCATCAAGAGCGGGGGTCTAGGTGAGCAGTTCTTC.